This T cell receptor (beta chain) was obtained from a study of cytotoxic CD8 clonotypes in ibrutinib-treated CLL (dated by TCRdb to the early 2020s). Broadly, across the study: The cohort had over ten relapsed/refractory and about 15 treatment-naive patients; approximately 17 were IGHV unmutated. Responses were partial in some 24 patients and complete in 2; after median about 68 months follow-up, about 14 stayed in remission and some twelve progressed. Samples at response were collected after a median of roughly 13 months of treatment, with a range of roughly 6 to 40 months. Samples averaged roughly 280,000 productive templates and approximately 100,000 productive rearrangements. Longitudinal samples were available for about 30% of the 86 trial participants. Cryopreserved peripheral blood mononuclear cells were obtained before treatment, at response, and at either sustained remission or disease progression. Patients were still on ibrutinib when every remission and progressive disease sample was collected. What the authors observed across the whole study: At ibrutinib response clonality went up, during sustained remission it held steady, and at progression it dropped back toward baseline. Public clonotypes were rare and either shrank or stayed stable during treatment, and the rise in clonality at ibrutinib response reflected expansion of private clonotypes. Baseline clonality exceeded that of age-matched healthy donors and correlated strongly with circulating CD8+ T-cell counts. Lymph node repertoires were not examined, and the timing of sampling was not matched between patients in sustained remission and those whose disease progressed.

The label giving this sample's time point can be read as: approximately eleven months on ibrutinib. For TCR beta library preparation, around 2.2 micrograms of genomic DNA was extracted from cryopreserved PBMCs. Longitudinal blood samples from CLL patients receiving ibrutinib monotherapy were subjected to high-throughput TCR beta sequencing. The patients took part in an open-label, single-center phase 2 trial of ibrutinib monotherapy. Regarding this clone: The target of this receptor is not known. No quality values exist for individual bases; no much larger clone is one base distant.

A MiSeq instrument was used for deep resolution sequencing, which targeted depths ranging from 1 in 1 million up to 1 in 200,000 T cells, with coverage averaging 10x for each clonotype. TCR beta libraries were generated with the immunoSEQ hsTCRB Kit. In the authors' own workflow: ImmunoSEQ Data Assistant and ImmunoSEQ Analyzer were used for data analysis, and V, D and J genes were assigned according to IMGT definitions. Clonality, which ranges from 0 to 1, was calculated as one minus the normalized Shannon entropy of productive rearrangement frequencies. Only overrepresented clonotypes making up at least 0.05% of the repertoire of each patient were included in the public clonotype analysis. About 13 age-matched healthy donor repertoires from immuneACCESS were used as controls for clonality. This immuneACCESS table, as held by TCRdb, lists in-frame sequences with V and J called but not all clones. Of the missing ones, under half trace to an unresolved V gene in checked studies; the others have no known cause. V and J calls and clone size are as listed in that table; D and trimming were resolved from the DNA. This sample lists roughly 200,000 clones; nearly 80% were detected once. The biggest ten clones account for around 10% of the sample.

Deletion took 5 bases off V and 6 bases off J, with a span of 13 bases between the germline ends. In the germline V gene (reference sequence), CDR1 corresponds to LNHDA and CDR2 to SQIVND. The CDR3 has 14 amino acids, counting the end cysteine and phenylalanine. Of all the DNA, just the CDR3 is kept, 42 bases in frame from base 1. The source is a human donor with chronic lymphocytic leukemia. The chain uses TRBV19 and TRBJ2-2; possibly the D gene is TRBD2, per 5 matching bases. This sample comprised PBMCs, obtained after 12 months of ibrutinib treatment. This receptor has the CDR3 CASSVLSEAGELFF. The DNA is TGTGCCAGTAGTGTCTTATCGGAGGCCGGGGAGCTGTTTTTT.